A single sample gave rise to the 32 T cell receptor beta chains below, sequenced in a study of OX40 agonist ivuxolimab in advanced cancers. TCRdb's copy holds only in-frame clones and misses some; the assay was immunoSEQ multiplex PCR. The table lists tens of thousands of clones, around 87% of them singletons. The sequencing used CD4+ or CD8+ T cells sorted from blood, collected in a trial of the OX40 agonist ivuxolimab. These receptors all come from an adult with an advanced solid tumor such as melanoma, head and neck, liver or kidney cancer.

The V and J genes are TRBV11-2 and TRBJ2-7, with 7 bases aligning to TRBD2. The CDR3 spans 15 residues. Germline CDR1 SGHAT, CDR2 FQNNGV. Unmatched junction bases numbered 9, after V lost 6 bases and J lost 1 base. The CDR3: CASRGLGGSSYEQYF. As DNA, the CDR3 is TGTGCCAGCAGGGGTCTCGGGGGGTCTTCCTACGAGCAGTACTTC.

The rearrangement links TRBV7-3 to TRBJ2-3, with D perhaps matching TRBD2 (5 bases). Trimming left V 8 bases short and J 2 bases short, with 8 bases between. CDR3 size: 12 residues. CDR1 is SGHTA and CDR2 is FQGTGA in the germline V gene. The CDR3 is CASGRDTDTQYF. CDR3 coding DNA: TGTGCCAGCGGTCGGGACACAGATACGCAGTATTTT.

The rearrangement uses TRBV18 and TRBJ2-7; the D gene could be TRBD1 or TRBD2 (5 bases each). Deletions cut 2 bases from V and 1 base from J, with 9 bases between. This CDR3 contains 14 residues. Germline loops: CDR1 KGHSH, CDR2 LQKENI. The CDR3 here is CASSPSGLSYEQYF. The CDR3, as DNA: TGTGCCAGCTCACCATCGGGGCTTTCCTACGAGCAGTACTTC.

V is TRBV10-1 and J is TRBJ1-1; D possibly corresponds to TRBD1 (5 bases). V was pared by 4 bases and J by 1 base, with 7 bases between. The CDR3 consists of 13 residues. Germline CDR1 reads WNHNN; CDR2 reads SYGVQD (reference sequence). CDR3: CASSADRNTEAFF. CDR3 sequence (DNA): TGCGCCAGCAGTGCCGACAGGAACACTGAAGCTTTCTTT.

V usage is TRBV30 and J usage is TRBJ1-4; D gene uncertain. This CDR3 is 14 amino acids long. V was cut by 3 bases and J by 5 bases, with 13 bases left in between. Germline loops: CDR1 GTSNPN, CDR2 SVGIG (reference sequence). The CDR3 nucleotides read TGTGCCTGGAGCGCGGCAGTGGTGAATGAAAAACTGTTTTTT. Its translation: CAWSAAVVNEKLFF.

Only a few counts were recorded for this clone. The V gene is TRBV12-1, the J gene TRBJ1-5. TRBV12-1 is recorded as a pseudogene. The CDR3 consists of 14 residues. The CDR3 reads CASSFGVKNQPQHF. The CDR3 region has the DNA TGTGCCAGCAGCTTTGGGGTGAAAAATCAGCCCCAGCATTTT.

The chain couples TRBV30 to TRBJ1-2, with TRBD1 matching 8 bases. This CDR3 is 13 amino acids long. V was clipped by 3 bases and J by 6 bases; unmatched bases: 6. The germline V gene has CDR1 GTSNPN and CDR2 SVGIG (reference sequence). CDR3 in DNA: TGTGCCTGGAGACGACAGGGGAGGAATGGCTACACCTTC. Translating gives CAWRRQGRNGYTF.

The V call is TRBV2, the J call TRBJ1-4; D is unclear. Trimming removed 6 bases at V and 4 bases at J, with 15 bases between. From germline, CDR1 is SNHLY and CDR2 FYNNEI. This CDR3 has 15 amino acids. In DNA, the CDR3 is TGTGCCAGCAGGGCCGGACGGCCTATTAATGAAAAACTGTTTTTT. It is translated as CASRAGRPINEKLFF.

This clone was observed once. This CDR3 is also generated by other DNA sequences in the sample. The chain employs TRBV2 and TRBJ2-2; perhaps TRBD1 as D (7 bases). The V gene lost 11 bases and the J gene lost 2 bases, with 15 bases spanning the gap. CDR3 length: 14 residues. The V gene's germline CDR1 is SNHLY and CDR2 FYNNEI. CDR3 protein: CASRGDGNTGELFF. The DNA for the CDR3 is TGTGCCTCCAGGGGGGACGGTAACACCGGGGAGCTGTTTTTT.

This chain uses TRBV2 with TRBJ2-2; 7 bases fit TRBD1. V trimming: 10 bases; J trimming: 6 bases; junction bases outside the gene matches: 8. The CDR3 spans 13 residues. Germline loops: CDR1 SNHLY, CDR2 FYNNEI. The CDR3, as DNA: TGTGCCACCGGGGACAGCCCGGCCGGGGAGCTGTTTTTT. It translates to CATGDSPAGELFF.

The chain joins TRBV15 to TRBJ2-5, with no clear D. V lost 0 bases and J lost 5, with 10 bases in between. The CDR3 covers 14 residues. Germline V gene lookup returns CDR1 LNHNV and CDR2 YYDKDF (reference sequence). The chain's CDR3 is CATSRDLWAETQYF. In DNA, the CDR3 is TGTGCCACCAGCAGAGATCTCTGGGCGGAGACCCAGTACTTC.

DNA for the CDR3: TGTGCCAGTAGTATACCCGGGGGCGAGACTAATGAAAAACTGTTTTTT. Translated: CASSIPGGETNEKLFF. The rearrangement links TRBV19 to TRBJ1-4; D may be TRBD1 (6 bases). CDR1 LNHDA and CDR2 SQIVND come from the germline V gene (reference sequence). CDR3 length: 16 residues. V was cut by 2 bases and J by 2 bases, with 12 bases left in between.

V and J are TRBV29-1 and TRBJ2-3; D remains ambiguous. Trimming removed 3 bases at V and 6 bases at J, with 16 bases between. In germline, CDR1 is SQVTM, CDR2 ANQGSEA. The CDR3 runs 14 residues. The CDR3 protein is CSVDRPGSPDTQYF. CDR3 in DNA: TGCAGCGTTGATCGGCCCGGGTCCCCTGATACGCAGTATTTT.

V is TRBV19 and J is TRBJ1-5; 7 bases match TRBD1. The V and J ends lost 3 bases and 4 bases, in that order; junction bases with no gene match: 15. The germline gives CDR1 LNHDA, CDR2 SQIVND (reference sequence). There are 18 residues in the CDR3. This CDR3 is CASSILLVRDSVNQPQHF. As DNA, the CDR3 is TGTGCCAGTAGTATTTTACTTGTGAGGGACAGCGTTAATCAGCCCCAGCATTTT.

The chain recombines TRBV5-4 with TRBJ2-3; TRBD1 is a possible D gene (7 bases). The germline gives CDR1 SGHNT, CDR2 YYREEE (reference sequence). V was cut by 0 bases and J by 5 bases, with 13 bases left in between. This CDR3 is 15 amino acids long. The DNA for the CDR3 is TGTGCCAGCAGCTTGGATCAGGGGGGCGAAGATACGCAGTATTTT. Its protein is CASSLDQGGEDTQYF.

The CDR3 DNA reads as TGCGCCAGCAGCACGACGGCAGGAATGAACACTGAAGCTTTCTTT. It encodes CASSTTAGMNTEAFF. This chain uses TRBV5-1 with TRBJ1-1; D is unclear. The CDR3 length is 15 residues. Germline V lookup: CDR1 SGHRS, CDR2 YFSETQ. Trimming took off 4 bases at V and 0 bases at J, with 13 bases between the two ends.

The J gene is TRBJ2-1, the V gene TRBV6-5, with TRBD2 identical over 12 bases. Germline V gene data show CDR1 as MNHEY and CDR2 as SVGAGI. The CDR3 sequence is 15 residues long. Germline trimming cut 6 bases from V and 7 bases from J; bases unmatched to any gene: 7. As DNA, the CDR3 is TGTGCCAGCAGCCTCGGACTAGCGGGAAGAAATGAGCAGTTCTTC. Translated: CASSLGLAGRNEQFF.

The chain employs TRBV30 and TRBJ1-4; 10 bases match TRBD1. Germline trimming cut 1 base from V and 6 bases from J; bases unmatched to any gene: 2. Germline V lookup: CDR1 GTSNPN, CDR2 SVGIG (reference sequence). The CDR3 totals 14 residues. DNA of the CDR3: TGTGCCTGGAGTGGGGACAGGGGTTATGAAAAACTGTTTTTT. Its translation is CAWSGDRGYEKLFF.

CDR3 in amino acids: CASTSTGGYTEAFF. The DNA for the CDR3 is TGTGCCAGCACCTCGACAGGGGGCTATACTGAAGCTTTCTTT. V usage is TRBV10-3 and J usage is TRBJ1-1; 10 positions agree with TRBD1. CDR1 is ENHRY, CDR2 SYGVKD, per germline. After removal of 10 bases from V and 5 bases from J, the junction contained 10 bases not matched to a gene. The length of the CDR3 is 14 residues.

The rearrangement links TRBV28 to TRBJ1-5; D call uncertain. V was pared by 3 bases and J by 2 bases, with 11 bases between. The length of the CDR3 is 15 residues. CDR1 and CDR2 (germline): MDHEN, SYDVKM. The CDR3: CASSFAGLGNQPQHF. CDR3 sequence (DNA): TGTGCCAGCAGTTTTGCTGGGCTTGGCAATCAGCCCCAGCATTTT.

The rearrangement uses TRBV15 and TRBJ1-4; no clear D. Trimming left V 4 bases short and J 8 bases short, with 20 bases between. From germline, CDR1 is LNHNV and CDR2 YYDKDF (reference sequence). The CDR3 is 16 amino acids. The CDR3 sequence: CATSKPSGRDREKLFF. The CDR3 DNA reads as TGTGCCACCAGCAAACCGTCTGGAAGGGATCGGGAAAAACTGTTTTTT.

The chain recombines TRBV6-5 with TRBJ1-5, with no clear D. Trimming pared 6 bases from V and 1 base from J, leaving 13 bases between. Germline CDR1 is MNHEY and CDR2 is SVGAGI. This CDR3 is built from 15 residues. DNA for the CDR3: TGTGCCAGCAGACCAGATAGGGTCAGCAATCAGCCCCAGCATTTT. It specifies CASRPDRVSNQPQHF.

The V gene is TRBV6-5, the J gene TRBJ1-2; the D gene is possibly TRBD1 (5 bases). V lost 5 bases to trimming and J lost 6 bases, with 19 bases between them. The CDR3 totals 15 residues. Germline-derived CDR1 and CDR2 are MNHEY and SVGAGI. CDR3 region: CASSPPVGGDDGYTF. CDR3 nucleotide sequence: TGTGCCAGCAGTCCCCCGGTGGGAGGGGACGATGGCTACACCTTC.

This chain links TRBV4-1 with TRBJ1-3, with D unresolved. The CDR3 is made up of 16 amino acids. CDR1 and CDR2 (germline): MGHRA, YSYEKL. The V end lost 0 bases, the J end lost 0 bases, and 9 bases lay between the germline ends. In nucleotides, the CDR3 is TGCGCCAGCAGCCAAGATACGGTAGGCTCTGGAAACACCATATATTTT. The encoded protein is CASSQDTVGSGNTIYF.

The chain has TRBV4-1 and TRBJ1-2, with D perhaps matching TRBD1 (6 bases). Germline V lookup: CDR1 MGHRA, CDR2 YSYEKL. V was shortened by 3 bases and J by 4 bases, with 12 bases between the two germline ends. CDR3 size: 14 residues. CDR3 sequence: CASSHQGRAYGYTF. The CDR3 nucleotides read TGCGCCAGCAGCCACCAGGGGAGGGCCTATGGCTACACCTTC.

Only one count was recorded for this clone. J is TRBJ1-5 and V is TRBV5-1, with D perhaps TRBD1 (5 bases). CDR1 and CDR2 (germline): SGHRS, YFSETQ. The V and J ends lost 0 bases and 4 bases respectively, with 14 bases between them. This CDR3 spans 16 amino acids. CDR3 DNA sequence: TGCGCCAGCAGCTTGGAAGTGTTAGGGACGAATCAGCCCCAGCATTTT. Translation: CASSLEVLGTNQPQHF.

Notes on this clone: Other nucleotide sequences from this sample produce the same CDR3. The chain combines TRBV5-1 with TRBJ1-2, with D possibly matching TRBD1 (6 bases). This CDR3 is built from 14 residues. With 4 bases removed from V and 2 bases from J, the gap between germline ends came to 12 bases. Germline CDR1 and CDR2: SGHRS and YFSETQ. Here the CDR3 reads CASSLEGGNYGYTF. The CDR3 DNA follows: TGCGCCAGCAGCCTGGAGGGGGGAAACTATGGCTACACCTTC.

This clone has just one count. This chain connects TRBV14 to TRBJ2-5; D uncertain. This CDR3 comprises 17 residues. CDR1 SGHDN and CDR2 FVKESK come from the germline V gene. V was clipped by 1 base and J by 1 base, with 16 bases between them. The CDR3: CASSQGVGSPTQETQYF. CDR3 nucleotides: TGTGCCAGCAGCCAAGGGGTAGGCAGCCCAACCCAAGAGACCCAGTACTTC.

This chain connects TRBV27 to TRBJ2-1; D uncertain. Trimming removed 6 bases at V and 1 base at J, with 13 bases between. The CDR3 contains 15 residues. Germline CDR1 and CDR2: MNHEY and SMNVEV (reference sequence). The CDR3 nucleotides read TGTGCCAGCAGCACCGGACCCGGGTCCTACAATGAGCAGTTCTTC. Translation: CASSTGPGSYNEQFF.

The V and J genes are TRBV6-6 and TRBJ2-3; tentatively, D is TRBD1 (6 bases). V was trimmed by 4 bases and J by 2 bases, leaving 13 bases between them. The CDR3 extends over 15 amino acids. Germline V lookup: CDR1 MNHNY, CDR2 SVGAGI (reference sequence). The CDR3 sequence: CASSSRTANTDTQYF. In nucleotides, the CDR3 is TGTGCCAGCAGTTCCCGGACAGCCAACACAGATACGCAGTATTTT.

The chain couples TRBV30 to TRBJ2-7, with D maybe TRBD1 (5 bases). V lost 0 bases and J lost 6, with 18 bases in between. CDR1 GTSNPN and CDR2 SVGIG come from the germline V gene (reference sequence). There are 15 residues in the CDR3. CDR3 region: CAWSVRQGLLGEQYF. CDR3 nucleotide sequence: TGTGCCTGGAGTGTACGGCAGGGTTTATTGGGCGAGCAGTACTTC. Supplemented by reference TRBV30 and TRBJ2-7, the full variable domain reads SQTIHQWPATLVQPVGSPLSLECTVEGTSNPNLYWYRQAAGRGLQLLFYSVGIGQISSEVPQNLSASRPQDRQFILSSKKLLLSDSGFYLCAWSVRQGLLGEQYFGPGTRLTVT.

The CDR3 DNA sequence: TGCAGCGTTGAAGGGGACGGCTACGAGCAGTACTTC. Translating gives CSVEGDGYEQYF. The rearrangement links TRBV29-1 to TRBJ2-7, with D perhaps TRBD1 or TRBD2 (5 bases each). CDR1 and CDR2 (germline): SQVTM, ANQGSEA. CDR3 size: 12 residues. Between the trimmed V and J ends, which lost 1 base and 3 bases, there was a span of 7 bases.